Below are 19 T cell receptor beta chains sequenced from a single sample in a study of blood T cell repertoires in COVID-19. The data were produced by immunoSEQ multiplex PCR, yet TCRdb's version contains in-frame clones alone and is incomplete. The data contain tens of thousands of clones, about nine tenths of them seen just once; the ten biggest clones take up about 25%. The sample consisted of peripheral blood. All receptors come from a man in his fifties with active or convalescent COVID-19.

The genes are TRBV7-9 and TRBJ1-2; D is possibly TRBD1 (6 bases). CDR1 SEHNR and CDR2 FQNEAQ come from the germline V gene (reference sequence). V dropped 0 bases and J dropped 6 bases, with 14 bases sitting between them. The CDR3 runs to 15 residues. The CDR3 nucleotides are TGTGCCAGCAGCTTAGCGATGGACAGCCGTCATGGCTACACCTTC. Translation gives CASSLAMDSRHGYTF.

This clone was counted only a few times. The V and J genes are TRBV28 and TRBJ1-4, with 7 bases identical to TRBD1. This CDR3 contains 15 residues. V trimming: 8 bases; J trimming: 3 bases; junction bases outside the gene matches: 9. Looked up from germline, CDR1 is MDHEN and CDR2 is SYDVKM. The CDR3 coding sequence is TGTGCCAGCGGCTACTACAGGGGAGCTAATGAAAAACTGTTTTTT. Translated: CASGYYRGANEKLFF.

The chain links TRBV24-1 to TRBJ2-1; 11 bases line up with TRBD1. Trimming removed 4 bases from V and 1 base from J; junction bases left unmatched: 5. Germline assignment: CDR1 KGHDR and CDR2 SFDVKD. The CDR3 sequence is 17 residues long. The CDR3, as DNA: TGTGCCACCAGTGACTGGGGACAGGGGGTATCCTACAATGAGCAGTTCTTC. As protein: CATSDWGQGVSYNEQFF.

The chain couples TRBV9 to TRBJ1-6; D perhaps matches TRBD1 (6 bases). Germline V gene data show CDR1 as SGDLS and CDR2 as YYNGEE. Trimming shortened V by 0 bases and J by 6 bases, and 7 bases separated the two germline ends. CDR3 length equals 14 residues. CDR3 in DNA: TGTGCCAGCAGCGTAGCACAGGGTAATTCACCCCTCCACTTT. Protein: CASSVAQGNSPLHF.

V gene TRBV4-3 combines with J gene TRBJ2-3; 9 positions match TRBD1. The CDR3 covers 16 residues. The V and J ends lost 3 bases and 3 bases, in that order; junction bases with no gene match: 7. CDR1 is LGHNA, CDR2 YSLEER, per germline. CDR3 in amino acids: CASSHGGQGRTDTQYF. In DNA form, the CDR3 reads TGCGCCAGCAGCCACGGAGGACAGGGGCGGACAGATACGCAGTATTTT.

The chain is built from TRBV5-6 and TRBJ2-7, with TRBD2 matching 8 bases. The trim removed 2 bases at V and 4 bases at J, leaving 8 bases unmatched. This CDR3 spans 15 amino acids. Germline CDR1 and CDR2: SGHDT and YYEEEE. The CDR3 loop reads CASSFSSGGWYEQYF. The DNA of the CDR3 is TGTGCCAGCAGCTTCTCATCGGGGGGGTGGTACGAGCAGTACTTC.

This clone was counted between two and nine times. The gene calls are TRBV18 and TRBJ2-4, with TRBD1 matching 9 bases. This CDR3 region has 16 residues. Looked up from germline, CDR1 is KGHSH and CDR2 is LQKENI. The J segment lost 1 base and the V segment lost 2 bases, leaving 3 bases of the junction unmatched. The CDR3 DNA reads TGTGCCAGCTCACCAACAGGGGGCGCTGCCAAAAACATTCAGTACTTC. Protein product: CASSPTGGAAKNIQYF.

The chain is built from TRBV19 and TRBJ1-6, with a possible D match to TRBD1 (6 bases). CDR1 is LNHDA and CDR2 is SQIVND in the germline V gene (reference sequence). Trimming took 1 base from V and 5 from J, leaving 9 bases between them. The CDR3 runs to 15 residues. This chain's CDR3 is CASSIVPGDNSPLHF. The DNA of the CDR3 is TGTGCCAGTAGTATAGTGCCAGGGGATAATTCACCCCTCCACTTT.

CDR3 nucleotides: TGTGCCAGCAGTGTCCTCGCCAAAAACATTCAGTACTTC. This gives the protein CASSVLAKNIQYF. This chain joins TRBV28 and TRBJ2-4; D is ambiguous. CDR3 length: 13 amino acids. The ends were cut back, 5 bases at V and 1 base at J, with 6 bases in the middle. The germline gives CDR1 MDHEN, CDR2 SYDVKM. The variable domain in full, with the rest retrieved from reference TRBV28 and TRBJ2-4, is DVKVTQSSRYLVKRTGEKVFLECVQDMDHENMFWYRQDPGLGLRLIYFSYDVKMKEKGDIPEGYSVSREKKERFSLILESASTNQTSMYLCASSVLAKNIQYFGAGTRLSVL.

This chain uses TRBV28 with TRBJ1-1; 9 bases map to TRBD1. Germline lookup yields CDR1 MDHEN and CDR2 SYDVKM. The CDR3 length is 14 residues. Losses at the gene ends were 8 bases for V and 5 bases for J; bases not matched to a gene: 9. In DNA form, the CDR3 reads TGTGCCAGCCTAAACAGGGGGCAAGGAACTGAAGCTTTCTTT. Residues: CASLNRGQGTEAFF.

V gene TRBV7-2 combines with J gene TRBJ2-5; D not resolved. CDR3 size: 11 residues. V gave up 5 bases and J gave up 2 bases, with 3 bases separating them. Germline lookup yields CDR1 SGHTA and CDR2 FQGNSA. The CDR3: CASSIQETQYF. DNA of the CDR3: TGTGCCAGCAGCATACAAGAGACCCAGTACTTC.

This clone was recorded once. The chain uses TRBV21-1 and TRBJ1-5; TRBD1 is the table's D call and was not checked against the DNA. TRBV21-1 is tagged as a pseudogene. The CDR3 sequence is 14 residues long. The CDR3 nucleotides read TGTGCCAGCAGCTTACAGGTAAACGACAGCCCCAAGCATTTT. Amino acid sequence: CASSLQVNDSPKHF.

This chain connects TRBV28 to TRBJ1-2; D is unclear. The CDR3 extends over 12 amino acids. CDR1 and CDR2 from the germline V gene are MDHEN and SYDVKM. Trimming left V 8 bases short and J 0 bases short, with 7 bases between. CDR3 sequence (DNA): TGTGCCAGCTTCAGGTCTAACTATGGCTACACCTTC. Translation: CASFRSNYGYTF.

J is TRBJ1-5 and V is TRBV18; no clear D. From germline, CDR1 is KGHSH and CDR2 LQKENI. This CDR3 is built from 15 residues. Trimming shortened V by 0 bases and J by 6 bases, and 12 bases separated the two germline ends. Written as DNA, the CDR3 is TGTGCCAGCTCACCACCTGGCGGGTCGGGTCAGCCCCAGCATTTT. Protein product: CASSPPGGSGQPQHF.

The chain carries TRBV30 and TRBJ1-4; D is unresolved. There are 13 residues in the CDR3. The germline CDR1 and CDR2 sequences are GTSNPN and SVGIG (reference sequence). V lost 1 base and J 6 bases, leaving 9 bases between the germline ends. Here the CDR3 reads CAWSGGLDEKLFF. The DNA for the CDR3 is TGTGCCTGGAGTGGAGGGTTGGATGAAAAACTGTTTTTT.

The V gene is TRBV11-3, the J gene TRBJ2-3, with D possibly TRBD1 on 7 matching bases. CDR3 size: 17 residues. Germline V gene data show CDR1 as SGHNT and CDR2 as YENEEA. V gave up 5 bases and J gave up 0 bases, with 18 bases separating them. CDR3 nucleotide sequence: TGTGCCAGCAGCCCAGGGGGGTGGACCGATAGCACAGATACGCAGTATTTT. It encodes CASSPGGWTDSTDTQYF.

The V call is TRBV5-1, the J call TRBJ2-5; maybe TRBD2 (6 bases). The V and J ends lost 4 bases and 1 base respectively, with 23 bases between them. The CDR3 contains 18 residues. The germline gives CDR1 SGHRS, CDR2 YFSETQ. The CDR3 DNA is TGCGCCAGCAGCGCGTCGAAAGCCCCGGGACTGGGCCAAGAGACCCAGTACTTC. Encoded protein: CASSASKAPGLGQETQYF.

The chain has TRBV5-1 and TRBJ2-7; maybe TRBD1 (6 bases). The CDR3 covers 16 residues. Germline V gene lookup returns CDR1 SGHRS and CDR2 YFSETQ. The V gene lost 4 bases and the J gene lost 3 bases, with 20 bases spanning the gap. The CDR3 reads CASSPVLTGPFYEQYF. The CDR3 bases are TGCGCCAGCAGCCCGGTCCTGACAGGCCCCTTCTACGAGCAGTACTTC.

The chain carries TRBV6-5 and TRBJ1-6; 8 bases are a match to TRBD1. Losses at the gene ends were 2 bases for V and 15 bases for J; bases not matched to a gene: 3. The CDR3 spans 12 residues. CDR1 MNHEY and CDR2 SVGAGI come from the germline V gene. CDR3 region: CASSYQGAILHF. CDR3 coding DNA: TGTGCCAGCAGTTACCAGGGGGCAATCCTCCACTTT.